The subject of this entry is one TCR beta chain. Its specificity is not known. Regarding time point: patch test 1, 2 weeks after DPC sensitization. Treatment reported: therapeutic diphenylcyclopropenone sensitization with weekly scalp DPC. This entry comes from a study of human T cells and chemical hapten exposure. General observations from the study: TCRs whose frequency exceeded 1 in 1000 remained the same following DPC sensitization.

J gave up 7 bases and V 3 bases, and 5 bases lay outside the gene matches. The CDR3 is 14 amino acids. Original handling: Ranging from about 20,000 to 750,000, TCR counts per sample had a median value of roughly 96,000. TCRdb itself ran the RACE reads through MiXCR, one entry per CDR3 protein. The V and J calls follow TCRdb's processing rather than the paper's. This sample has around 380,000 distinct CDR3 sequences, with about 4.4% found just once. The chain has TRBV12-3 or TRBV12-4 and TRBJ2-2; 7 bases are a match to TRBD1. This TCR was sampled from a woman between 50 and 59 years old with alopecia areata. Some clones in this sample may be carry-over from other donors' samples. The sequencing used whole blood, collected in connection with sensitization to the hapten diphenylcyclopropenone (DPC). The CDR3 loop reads CASSLWQGVGELFF. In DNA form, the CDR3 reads TGTGCCAGCAGTTTGTGGCAGGGGGTCGGGGAGCTGTTTTTT.